This T cell receptor beta chain came from a study of regulatory T cells in long-lasting Graves disease. The table lists this clonotype with many counts. Antigen specificity is unknown. Arm-PCR of CDR3 regions and iRepertoire HTBI primers were the basis on which TCR beta libraries were built. TCRdb itself ran the multiplex PCR reads through MiXCR, one entry per CDR3 protein. The profile shows a few hundred thousand distinct CDR3 sequences, roughly 16% of them singletons. Time point defined: newly diagnosed GD, antithyroid drugs for less than 3 months. RNA from PBMCs was the source of the TCR library. V gave up 5 bases and J gave up 0 bases, with 14 bases separating them. The CDR3 has 16 residues. Germline V gene data show CDR1 as SGHNT and CDR2 as YENEEA. Study-wide points: Patients with persistent disease shared some 3,000 public clonotypes, outpacing the approximately 920 shared by new patients. Lower TCR diversity characterized persistent Graves' patients relative to newly diagnosed patients.

The same data also went into a second study, on T cells in Graves' hyperthyroidism and ophthalmopathy. That work contributes: Stable Graves' hyperthyroidism denoted no ophthalmopathy progression over 18 months. Exclusion of a patient resulted from uncontrolled infection, other autoimmune disease, pregnancy or lactation.

The chain couples TRBV11-3 to TRBJ2-1, with a tentative D call TRBD2 (5 bases). The clonotype originates from a woman under 30 with Graves disease. Specimen: peripheral blood mononuclear cells (PBMCs), collected at new diagnosis, from a patient treated with antithyroid drugs. In nucleotides, the CDR3 is TGTGCCAGCAGCGAATTACTAGGAAGCTCCTACAATGAGCAGTTCTTC. Its protein product is CASSELLGSSYNEQFF.